This T cell receptor beta chain was recorded in a study of beta chain features in type 1 diabetes. Study-wide background: Age, gender, cell numbers and subset yield matched between patients and controls.

Markers CD45RO/CCR7/CD25/CD127/CD95/CD27 served to sort CD4+ naive, central memory, regulatory and stem cell-like memory cells. Of note for this clone: Antigen: not known.

Notes on the study in general: Whether TCRB rearrangement is influenced by HLA type went unresolved here. Shorter templates might be favored by PCR, equally in patients and controls. The study found moderately but significantly shorter TCRB CDR3s in all four CD4+ subsets of Type 1 diabetes patients.

This CDR3 is built from 13 residues. Germline values: CDR1 SEHNR, CDR2 FQNEAQ (reference sequence). V was shortened by 8 bases and J by 15 bases, with 23 bases between the two germline ends. Expressed TCRB transcripts were sequenced because the isolated RNA had all been reverse transcribed beforehand. Some clones are missing from TCRdb's copy, which holds only in-frame ones; the method was immunoSEQ multiplex PCR. The sample comprises about 280,000 clones, 15% of which are singletons, and 0.015% to 0.017% rests with the top ten. This clonotype was sampled from a man aged 18-30 years with type 1 diabetes. The chain links TRBV7-9 to TRBJ2-1; D might be TRBD1 (5 bases). The material sequenced was naive CD4+ T cells from blood. The CDR3 loop reads CASSLGLVQVVFF. DNA of the CDR3: TGTGCCAGCTCACTGGGATTGGTACAGGTGGTGTTCTTC.